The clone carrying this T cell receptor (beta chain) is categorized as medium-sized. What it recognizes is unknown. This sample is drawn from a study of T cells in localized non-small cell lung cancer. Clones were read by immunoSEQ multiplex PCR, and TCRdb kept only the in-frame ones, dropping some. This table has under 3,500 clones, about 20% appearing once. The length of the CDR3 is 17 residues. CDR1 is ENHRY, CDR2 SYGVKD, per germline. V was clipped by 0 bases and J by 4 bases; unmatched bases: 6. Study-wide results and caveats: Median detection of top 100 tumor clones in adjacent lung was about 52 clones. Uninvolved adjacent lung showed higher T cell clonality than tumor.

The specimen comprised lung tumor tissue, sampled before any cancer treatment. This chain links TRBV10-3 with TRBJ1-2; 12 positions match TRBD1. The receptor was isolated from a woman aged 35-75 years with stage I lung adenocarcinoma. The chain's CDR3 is CAISESGTGGRSYGYTF. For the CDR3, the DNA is TGTGCCATCAGTGAGTCCGGGACAGGGGGCAGGAGCTATGGCTACACCTTC.